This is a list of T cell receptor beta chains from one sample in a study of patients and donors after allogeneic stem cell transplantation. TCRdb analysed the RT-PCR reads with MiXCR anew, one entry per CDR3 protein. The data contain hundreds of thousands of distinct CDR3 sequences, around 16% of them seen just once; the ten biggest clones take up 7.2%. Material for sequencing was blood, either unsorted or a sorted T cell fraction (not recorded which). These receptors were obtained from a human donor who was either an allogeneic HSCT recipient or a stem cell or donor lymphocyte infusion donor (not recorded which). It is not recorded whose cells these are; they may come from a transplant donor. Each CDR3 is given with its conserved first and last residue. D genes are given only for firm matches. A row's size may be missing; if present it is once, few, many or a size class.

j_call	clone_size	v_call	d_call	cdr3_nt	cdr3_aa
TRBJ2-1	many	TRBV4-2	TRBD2	TGTGCCAGCAGCCTAATAGCGGGAGCCCCGGGTGAGCAGTTCTTC	CASSLIAGAPGEQFF
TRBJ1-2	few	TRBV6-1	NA	TGTGCCAGCACCTGGAGTCCGATCTATGGCTACACCTTC	CASTWSPIYGYTF
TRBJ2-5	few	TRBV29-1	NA	TGCAGCGTTGGTAGGGAGACCCAGTACTTC	CSVGRETQYF
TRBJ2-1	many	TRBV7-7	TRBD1	TGTGCTAGCAGCACGGGGACAGGGGCCTACAATGAGCAGTTCTTC	CASSTGTGAYNEQFF
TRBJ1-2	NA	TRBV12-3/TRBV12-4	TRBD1	TGTGCCAGCAGTTCGACAGGGATGGTCGGCTACACCTTC	CASSSTGMVGYTF
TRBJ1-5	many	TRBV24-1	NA	TGTGCCACCAGTGACCCCTACGGCAATCAGCCCCAGCATTTT	CATSDPYGNQPQHF
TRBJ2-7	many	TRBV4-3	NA	TGCGCCAGCAGCCCACAAGGGACGGAAGTCTACGAGCAGTACTTC	CASSPQGTEVYEQYF
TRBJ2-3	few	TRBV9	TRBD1	TGTGCCAGCAGCAAAGGTTACAGGGGACCAGATACGCAGTATTTT	CASSKGYRGPDTQYF
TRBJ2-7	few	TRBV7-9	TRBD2	TGTGCCAGCACACAGACCTCCGGCGGGAGTCCCTACGAGCAGTACTTC	CASTQTSGGSPYEQYF
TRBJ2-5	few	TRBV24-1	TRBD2	TGTGCCACCAGTGACCCGGGACTAGCGGGAGGTGCGACCCAGTACTTC	CATSDPGLAGGATQYF
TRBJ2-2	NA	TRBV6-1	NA	TGTGCCAGCAGATTAAGGGAGGCGTACACCGGGGAGCTGTTTTTT	CASRLREAYTGELFF
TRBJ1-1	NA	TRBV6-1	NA	TGTGCCAGCTTAAAGGGGATGAACACTGAAGCTTTCTTT	CASLKGMNTEAFF
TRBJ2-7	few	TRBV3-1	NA	TGTGCCAGCAGTCCCCGGGCACCGTCCTACGAGCAGTACTTC	CASSPRAPSYEQYF
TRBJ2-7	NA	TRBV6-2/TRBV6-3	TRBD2	TGTGCCAGCAGTTACCCCGGGCTAGCGGGGGAGCAGTACTTC	CASSYPGLAGEQYF
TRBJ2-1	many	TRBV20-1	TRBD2	TGCAGTGCGATCACTGCGGGGGGGCCAAGGAATGAGCAGTTCTTC	CSAITAGGPRNEQFF
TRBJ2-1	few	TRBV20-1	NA	TGCAGTGCTAGAGATTCAGCCGCCTATGAGCAGTTCTTC	CSARDSAAYEQFF
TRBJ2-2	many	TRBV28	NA	TGTGCCAGCAGAAAGGGGATCGGGGAGCTGTTTTTT	CASRKGIGELFF
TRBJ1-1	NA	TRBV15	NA	TGTGCCACCAGCAGCCCTCTAGACGGAGCTTTCTTT	CATSSPLDGAFF
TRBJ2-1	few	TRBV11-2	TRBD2	TGTGCCAGCAGCTTAGTGCCTAGCGGTTGGTTCGATGAGCAGTTCTTC	CASSLVPSGWFDEQFF
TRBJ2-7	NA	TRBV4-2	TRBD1	TGTGCCAGCAGCCAAGATCTGACAGGGACCTACGAGCAGTACTTC	CASSQDLTGTYEQYF
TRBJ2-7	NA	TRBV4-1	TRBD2	TGCGCCAGCCGCCGACTAGCGGGCTTCTCCGAGCAGTACTTC	CASRRLAGFSEQYF
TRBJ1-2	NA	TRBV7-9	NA	TGTGCCAGCAGCCCGGACGGTCTCTATGGCTACACCTTC	CASSPDGLYGYTF
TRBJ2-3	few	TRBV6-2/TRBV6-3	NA	TGTGCCAGCAGTTACGCCCCAGATACGCAGTATTTT	CASSYAPDTQYF
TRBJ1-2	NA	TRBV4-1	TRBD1	TGCGCCAGCAGCCAAGAGGGACAGGCCTATGGCTACACCTTC	CASSQEGQAYGYTF
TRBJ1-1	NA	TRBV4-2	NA	TGTGCCAGCAGCCAAACTCCGGGACAACTGAACACTGAAGCTTTCTTT	CASSQTPGQLNTEAFF
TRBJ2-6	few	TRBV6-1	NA	TGTGCCAGCAGTGAAGGGGCTGCTGGGGCCAACGTCCTGACTTTC	CASSEGAAGANVLTF
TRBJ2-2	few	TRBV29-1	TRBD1	TGCAGCGTAACAGGGGGCGCTCGGACCGGGGAGCTGTTTTTT	CSVTGGARTGELFF
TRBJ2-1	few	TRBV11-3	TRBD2	TGTGCCAGCAGCTTAGATCCCCTAGCGGGCCAGTACAATGAGCAGTTCTTC	CASSLDPLAGQYNEQFF
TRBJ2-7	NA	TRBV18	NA	TGTGCCAGCTCACCGGTAGGTCTCTCCTACGAGCAGTACTTC	CASSPVGLSYEQYF